These 5 T cell receptor beta chains were sequenced from one sample in a study of OX40 agonist ivuxolimab in advanced cancers. The protocol was immunoSEQ multiplex PCR, while the TCRdb copy is restricted to in-frame clones and leaves out a portion. The table includes under 35,000 clones, roughly 86% detected once. The sequenced sample was CD4+ or CD8+ T cells sorted from blood, obtained in a trial of the OX40 agonist ivuxolimab. The receptor set was obtained from an adult with an advanced solid tumor such as melanoma, head and neck, liver or kidney cancer.

The chain employs TRBV27 and TRBJ2-5, with 8 positions matching TRBD2. Germline CDR1 reads MNHEY; CDR2 reads SMNVEV (reference sequence). The CDR3 runs to 14 residues. Trimming took 2 bases from V and 5 from J; bases not matched to a gene: 4. The CDR3 region has the DNA TGTGCCAGCAGTTTACAAGCGGGGGCGGAGACCCAGTACTTC. This encodes CASSLQAGAETQYF.

The chain carries TRBV2 and TRBJ2-7, with no clear D. Germline V gives CDR1 SNHLY, CDR2 FYNNEI. This CDR3 has 14 amino acids. V dropped 8 bases and J dropped 3 bases, with 17 bases sitting between them. The CDR3 spells CASLRALGSYEQYF. The CDR3 DNA reads TGTGCCAGCCTACGGGCCCTGGGAAGCTACGAGCAGTACTTC. Combining the CDR3 with reference TRBV2 and TRBJ2-7 gives the whole variable domain EPEVTQTPSHQVTQMGQEVILRCVPISNHLYFYWYRQILGQKVEFLVSFYNNEISEKSEIFDDQFSVERPDGSNFTLKIRSTKLEDSAMYFCASLRALGSYEQYFGPGTRLTVT.

This chain joins TRBV5-4 and TRBJ1-1, with a weak D call TRBD1 (5 bases). Germline V gene lookup returns CDR1 SGHNT and CDR2 YYREEE (reference sequence). The V end lost 4 bases, the J end lost 4 bases, and 11 bases lay between the germline ends. The CDR3 has 13 residues. CDR3 sequence reads: CASSVGGGTEAFF. The CDR3 DNA reads TGTGCCAGCAGCGTGGGTGGGGGCACTGAAGCTTTCTTT. Combining the CDR3 with reference TRBV5-4 and TRBJ1-1 gives the whole variable domain ETGVTQSPTHLIKTRGQQVTLRCSSQSGHNTVSWYQQALGQGPQFIFQYYREEENGRGNFPPRFSGLQFPNYSSELNVNALELDDSALYLCASSVGGGTEAFFGQGTRLTVV.

The chain carries TRBV5-1 and TRBJ1-6, with unresolved D. The germline V gene has CDR1 SGHRS and CDR2 YFSETQ. V was clipped by 2 bases and J by 5 bases, with 5 bases between them. CDR3 size: 13 residues. CDR3 sequence reads: CASSFSDNSPLHF. In DNA form, the CDR3 reads TGCGCCAGCAGCTTTTCAGATAATTCACCCCTCCACTTT.

This sequence joins TRBV23-1 and TRBJ2-5, with a possible D match to TRBD2 (5 bases). TRBV23-1 is known as an ORF, though its function is uncertain. The CDR3 has 11 amino acids. The V end lost 8 bases, the J end lost 5 bases, and 9 bases lay between the germline ends. Here the CDR3 DNA reads TGCGCCAGCCCGGGCGGGGAGACCCAGTACTTC. It yields the protein CASPGGETQYF.